This note documents a single TCR beta chain sequence. Its target is unknown. CDR1 is LNHDA, CDR2 SQIVND, per germline (reference sequence). The CDR3 consists of 20 residues. The J segment lost 8 bases and the V segment lost 3 bases, leaving 23 bases of the junction unmatched. Profiled with immunoSEQ multiplex PCR; TCRdb holds only in-frame clones, not every one. The sample records some 120,000 clones, 80% to 95% being singletons. This entry is derived from a study of T cell repertoires and HLA-DP antigens. The rearrangement joins TRBV19 to TRBJ2-1; 9 bases map to TRBD2. Material for sequencing was CD4+ T cells from PBMCs. The clonotype comes from a woman aged 18 to 35 in good health and CMV-seronegative. For the CDR3, the DNA is TGTGCCAGTAGTATCCCCAAGACAGGGAGTAGCCGAGCGGGAGGCTATGAGCAGTTCTTC. Translated: CASSIPKTGSSRAGGYEQFF.